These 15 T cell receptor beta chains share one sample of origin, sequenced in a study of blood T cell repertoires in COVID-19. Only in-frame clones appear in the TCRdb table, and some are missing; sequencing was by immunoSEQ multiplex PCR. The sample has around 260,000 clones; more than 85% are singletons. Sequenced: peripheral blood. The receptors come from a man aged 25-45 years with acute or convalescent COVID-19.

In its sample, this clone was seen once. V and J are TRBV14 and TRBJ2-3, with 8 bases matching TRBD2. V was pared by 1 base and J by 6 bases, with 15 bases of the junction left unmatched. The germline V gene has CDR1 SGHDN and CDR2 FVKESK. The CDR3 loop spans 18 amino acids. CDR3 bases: TGTGCCAGCAGCCAAGGGGTTCGTCGGGGGGGCTTGGCGGATACGCAGTATTTT. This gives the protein CASSQGVRRGGLADTQYF.

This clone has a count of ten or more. DNA for the CDR3: TGTGCCAGTAGTAAACAGCGGGGCGCAACCGGGGAGCTGTTTTTT. Protein: CASSKQRGATGELFF. V gene TRBV19 combines with J gene TRBJ2-2; 7 bases are shared with TRBD2. The germline V gene has CDR1 LNHDA and CDR2 SQIVND (reference sequence). The CDR3 totals 15 residues. Trimming at V came to 4 bases and at J to 5 bases, leaving 7 bases not matched to a gene.

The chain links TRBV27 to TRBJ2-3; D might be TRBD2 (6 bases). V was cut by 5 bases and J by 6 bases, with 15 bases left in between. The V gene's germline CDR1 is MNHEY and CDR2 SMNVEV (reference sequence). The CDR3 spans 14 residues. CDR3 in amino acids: CASSPGTGRDTQYF. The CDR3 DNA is TGTGCCAGCAGTCCGGGGACTGGTAGGGATACGCAGTATTTT.

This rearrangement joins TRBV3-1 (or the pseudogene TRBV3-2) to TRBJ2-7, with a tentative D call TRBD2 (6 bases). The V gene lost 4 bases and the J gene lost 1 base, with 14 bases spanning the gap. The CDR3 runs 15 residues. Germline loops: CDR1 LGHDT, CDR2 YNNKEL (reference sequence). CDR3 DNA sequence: TGTGCCAGCAGCCGGGGACTTTTCCTTTCCTACGAGCAGTACTTC. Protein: CASSRGLFLSYEQYF.

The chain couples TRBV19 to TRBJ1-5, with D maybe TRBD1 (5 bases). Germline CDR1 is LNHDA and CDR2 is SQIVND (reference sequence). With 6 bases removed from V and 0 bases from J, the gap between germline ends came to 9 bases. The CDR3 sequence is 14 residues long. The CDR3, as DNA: TGTGCCAGTAGGACAGAGCTTAGCAATCAGCCCCAGCATTTT. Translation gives CASRTELSNQPQHF. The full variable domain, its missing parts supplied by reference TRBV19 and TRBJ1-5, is DGGITQSPKYLFRKEGQNVTLSCEQNLNHDAMYWYRQDPGQGLRLIYYSQIVNDFQKGDIAEGYSVSREKKESFPLTVTSAQKNPTAFYLCASRTELSNQPQHFGDGTRLSIL.

This CDR3 is CASSFQGLDQPQHF. CDR3 DNA: TGTGCCAGCAGTTTTCAGGGGCTGGATCAGCCCCAGCATTTT. This chain connects TRBV27 to TRBJ1-5; D perhaps matches TRBD1 (6 bases). This CDR3 is 14 amino acids long. Germline V gene data show CDR1 as MNHEY and CDR2 as SMNVEV (reference sequence). Trimming stripped 3 bases from V and 5 bases from J, with 11 bases between.

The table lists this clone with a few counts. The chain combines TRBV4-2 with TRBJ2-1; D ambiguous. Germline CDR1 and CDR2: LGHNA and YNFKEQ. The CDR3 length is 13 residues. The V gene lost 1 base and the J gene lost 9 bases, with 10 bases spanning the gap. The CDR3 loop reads CASSQGASGEQFF. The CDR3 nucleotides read TGTGCCAGCAGCCAAGGCGCATCAGGTGAGCAGTTCTTC.

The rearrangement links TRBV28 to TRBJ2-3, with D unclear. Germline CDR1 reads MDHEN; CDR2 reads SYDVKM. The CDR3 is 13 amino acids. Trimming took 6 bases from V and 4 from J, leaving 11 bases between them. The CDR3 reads CASSRRLSDTQYF. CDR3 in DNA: TGTGCCAGCAGCCGACGACTCTCAGATACGCAGTATTTT.

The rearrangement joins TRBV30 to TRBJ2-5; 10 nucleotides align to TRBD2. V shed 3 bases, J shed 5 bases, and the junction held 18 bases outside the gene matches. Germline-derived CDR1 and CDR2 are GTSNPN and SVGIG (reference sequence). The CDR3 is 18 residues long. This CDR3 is CAWSATSPSAGGRETQYF. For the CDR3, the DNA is TGTGCCTGGAGCGCTACAAGCCCCTCAGCGGGAGGGCGGGAGACCCAGTACTTC.

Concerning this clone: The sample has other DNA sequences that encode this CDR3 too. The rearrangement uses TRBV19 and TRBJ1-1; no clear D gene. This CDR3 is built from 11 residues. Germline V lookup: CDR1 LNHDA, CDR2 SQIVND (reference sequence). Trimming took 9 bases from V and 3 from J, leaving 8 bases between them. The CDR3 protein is CASSRDTEAFF. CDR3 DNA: TGTGCCAGCTCGCGGGACACTGAAGCTTTCTTT.

The CDR3 region is CASSGQGFFTEAFF. CDR3 nucleotide sequence: TGTGCCAGCAGCGGACAGGGGTTTTTCACTGAAGCTTTCTTT. The V call is TRBV11-2, the J call TRBJ1-1; 9 nucleotides match TRBD1. The CDR3 is 14 residues long. The germline V gene encodes CDR1 SGHAT and CDR2 FQNNGV. V trimming: 5 bases; J trimming: 4 bases; junction bases outside the gene matches: 5. Together with reference TRBV11-2 and TRBJ1-1, the CDR3 gives the full variable domain: EAGVAQSPRYKIIEKRQSVAFWCNPISGHATLYWYQQILGQGPKLLIQFQNNGVVDDSQLPKDRFSAERLKGVDSTLKIQPAKLEDSAVYLCASSGQGFFTEAFFGQGTRLTVV.

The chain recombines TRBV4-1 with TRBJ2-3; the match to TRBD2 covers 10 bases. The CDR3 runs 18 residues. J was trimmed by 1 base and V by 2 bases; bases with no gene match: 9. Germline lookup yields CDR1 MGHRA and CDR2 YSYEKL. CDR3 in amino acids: CASSQPNLAGVGTDTQYF. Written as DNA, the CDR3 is TGCGCCAGCAGCCAACCAAACCTAGCGGGGGTAGGCACAGATACGCAGTATTTT.

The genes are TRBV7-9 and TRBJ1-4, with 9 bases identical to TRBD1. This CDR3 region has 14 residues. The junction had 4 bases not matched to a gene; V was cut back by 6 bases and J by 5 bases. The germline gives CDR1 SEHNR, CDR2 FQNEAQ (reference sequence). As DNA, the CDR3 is TGTGCCAGCAGTACGGACAGGGGAAATGAAAAACTGTTTTTT. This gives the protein CASSTDRGNEKLFF.

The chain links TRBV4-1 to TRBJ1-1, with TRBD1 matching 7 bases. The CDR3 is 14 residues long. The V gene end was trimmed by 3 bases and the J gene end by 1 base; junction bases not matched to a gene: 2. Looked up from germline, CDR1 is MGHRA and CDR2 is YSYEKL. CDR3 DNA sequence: TGCGCCAGCAGCCACCGGACAGGGAACACTGAAGCTTTCTTT. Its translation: CASSHRTGNTEAFF.

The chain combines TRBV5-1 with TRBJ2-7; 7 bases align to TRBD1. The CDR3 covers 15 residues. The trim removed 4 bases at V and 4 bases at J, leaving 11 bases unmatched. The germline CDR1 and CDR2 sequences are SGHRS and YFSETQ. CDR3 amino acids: CASSTGDSQPYEQYF. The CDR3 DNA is TGCGCCAGCAGCACAGGGGACAGTCAACCTTACGAGCAGTACTTC.